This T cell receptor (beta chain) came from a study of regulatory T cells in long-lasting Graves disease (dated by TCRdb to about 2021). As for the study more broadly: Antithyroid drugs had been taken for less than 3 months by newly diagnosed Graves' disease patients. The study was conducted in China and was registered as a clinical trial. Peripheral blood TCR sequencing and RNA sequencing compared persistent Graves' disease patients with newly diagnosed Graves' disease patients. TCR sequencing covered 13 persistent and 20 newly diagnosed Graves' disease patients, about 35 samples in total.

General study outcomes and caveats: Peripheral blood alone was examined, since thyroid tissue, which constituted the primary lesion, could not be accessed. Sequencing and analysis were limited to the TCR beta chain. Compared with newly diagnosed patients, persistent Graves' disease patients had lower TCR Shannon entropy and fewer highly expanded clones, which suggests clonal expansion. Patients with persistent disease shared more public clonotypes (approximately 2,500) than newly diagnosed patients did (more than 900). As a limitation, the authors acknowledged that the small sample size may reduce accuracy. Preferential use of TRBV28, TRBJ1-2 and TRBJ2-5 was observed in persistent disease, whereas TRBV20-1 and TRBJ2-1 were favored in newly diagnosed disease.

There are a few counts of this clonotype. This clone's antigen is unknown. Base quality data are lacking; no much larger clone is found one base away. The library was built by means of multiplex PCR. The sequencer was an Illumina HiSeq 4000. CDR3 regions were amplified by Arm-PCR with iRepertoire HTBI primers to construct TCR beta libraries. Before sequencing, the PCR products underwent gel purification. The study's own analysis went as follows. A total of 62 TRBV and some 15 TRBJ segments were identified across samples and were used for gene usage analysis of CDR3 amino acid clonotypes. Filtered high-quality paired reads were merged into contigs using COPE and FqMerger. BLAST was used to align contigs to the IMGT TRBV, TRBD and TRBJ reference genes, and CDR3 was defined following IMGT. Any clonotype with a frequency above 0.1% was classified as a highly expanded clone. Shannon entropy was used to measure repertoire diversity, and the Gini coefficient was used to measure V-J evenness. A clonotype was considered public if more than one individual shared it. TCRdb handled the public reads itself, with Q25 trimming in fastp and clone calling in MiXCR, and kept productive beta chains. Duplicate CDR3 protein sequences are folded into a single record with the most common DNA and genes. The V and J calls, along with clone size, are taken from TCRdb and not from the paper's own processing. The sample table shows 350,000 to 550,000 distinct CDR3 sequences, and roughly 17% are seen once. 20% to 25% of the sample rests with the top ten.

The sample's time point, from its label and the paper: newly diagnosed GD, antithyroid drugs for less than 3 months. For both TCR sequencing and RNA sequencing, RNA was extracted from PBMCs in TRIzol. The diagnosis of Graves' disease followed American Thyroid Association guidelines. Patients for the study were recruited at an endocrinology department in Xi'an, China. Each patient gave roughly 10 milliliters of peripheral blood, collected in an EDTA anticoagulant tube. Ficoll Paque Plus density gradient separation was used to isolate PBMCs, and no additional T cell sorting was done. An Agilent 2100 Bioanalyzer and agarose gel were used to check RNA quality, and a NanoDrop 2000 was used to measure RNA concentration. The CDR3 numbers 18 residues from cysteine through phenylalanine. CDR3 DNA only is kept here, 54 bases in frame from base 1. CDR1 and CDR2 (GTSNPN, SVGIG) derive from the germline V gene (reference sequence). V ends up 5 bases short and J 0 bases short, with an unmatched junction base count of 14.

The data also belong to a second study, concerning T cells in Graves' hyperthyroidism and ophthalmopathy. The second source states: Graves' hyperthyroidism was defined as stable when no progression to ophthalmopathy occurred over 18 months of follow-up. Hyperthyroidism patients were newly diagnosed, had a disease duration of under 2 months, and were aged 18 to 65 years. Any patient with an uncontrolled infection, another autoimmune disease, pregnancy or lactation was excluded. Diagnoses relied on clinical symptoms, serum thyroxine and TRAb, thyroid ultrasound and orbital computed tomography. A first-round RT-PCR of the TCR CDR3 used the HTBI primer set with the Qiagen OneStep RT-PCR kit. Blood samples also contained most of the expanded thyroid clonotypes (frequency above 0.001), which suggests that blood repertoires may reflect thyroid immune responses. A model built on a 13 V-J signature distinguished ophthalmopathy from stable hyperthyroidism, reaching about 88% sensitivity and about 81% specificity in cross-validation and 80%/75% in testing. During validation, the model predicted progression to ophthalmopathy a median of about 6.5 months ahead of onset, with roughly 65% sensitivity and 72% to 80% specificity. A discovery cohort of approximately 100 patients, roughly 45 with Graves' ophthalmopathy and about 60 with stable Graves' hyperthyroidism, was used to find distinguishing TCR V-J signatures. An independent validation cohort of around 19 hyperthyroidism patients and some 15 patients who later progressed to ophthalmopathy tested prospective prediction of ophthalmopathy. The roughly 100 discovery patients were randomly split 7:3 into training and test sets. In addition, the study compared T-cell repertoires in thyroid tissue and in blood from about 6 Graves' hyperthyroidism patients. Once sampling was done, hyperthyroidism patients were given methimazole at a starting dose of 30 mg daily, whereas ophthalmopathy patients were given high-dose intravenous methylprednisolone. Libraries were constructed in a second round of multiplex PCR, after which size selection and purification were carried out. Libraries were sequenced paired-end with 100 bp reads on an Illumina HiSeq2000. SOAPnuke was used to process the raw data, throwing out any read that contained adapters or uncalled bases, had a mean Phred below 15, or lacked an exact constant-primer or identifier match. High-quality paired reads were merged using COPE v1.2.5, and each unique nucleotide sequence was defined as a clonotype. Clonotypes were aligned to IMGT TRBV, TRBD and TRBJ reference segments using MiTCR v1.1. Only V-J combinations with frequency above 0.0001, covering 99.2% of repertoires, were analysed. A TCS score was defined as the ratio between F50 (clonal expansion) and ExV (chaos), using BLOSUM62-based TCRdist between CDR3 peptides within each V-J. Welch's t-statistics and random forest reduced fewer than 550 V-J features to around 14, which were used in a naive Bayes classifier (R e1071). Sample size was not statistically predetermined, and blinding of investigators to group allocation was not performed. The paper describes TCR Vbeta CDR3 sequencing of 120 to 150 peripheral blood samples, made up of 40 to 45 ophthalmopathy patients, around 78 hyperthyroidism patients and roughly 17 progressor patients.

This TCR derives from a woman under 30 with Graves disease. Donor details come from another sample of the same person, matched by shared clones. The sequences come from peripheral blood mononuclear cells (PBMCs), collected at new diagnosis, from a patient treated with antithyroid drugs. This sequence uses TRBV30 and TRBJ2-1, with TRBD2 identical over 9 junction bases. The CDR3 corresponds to CAWEGGGREIRSYNEQFF. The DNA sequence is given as TGTGCCTGGGAGGGCGGCGGGAGGGAGATCCGCTCCTACAATGAGCAGTTCTTC.